The present T cell receptor beta chain was sequenced within a study of blood T cells in healthy people across ages. Study-wide points: Changes in expanded clonotypes were possibly confounded, as the CMV status of donors was unknown.

Researchers collected ten milliliters of peripheral blood from every single donor. The germline gives CDR1 MNHNY, CDR2 SVGAGI (reference sequence). With 6 bases clipped from V and 8 bases from J, the junction kept 6 bases outside the gene matches. The CDR3 sequence is 13 residues long. A second roughly 7 to 11 cycle PCR used barcoded and J-beta primers. MiXCR was run by TCRdb on the 5' RACE reads, yielding one entry per CDR3 protein. The sample has 1.5 million to 2 million distinct CDR3 sequences; about 30% are singletons. Ten or more counts support this clonotype. Its antigen is unidentified. The sequencing sample was made of blood. V usage is TRBV6-6 and J usage is TRBJ2-1; 8 bases match TRBD1. The TCR comes from a woman aged 30 to 39 in good health. This CDR3 reads CASSRTGQDEQFF. As DNA, the CDR3 is TGTGCCAGCAGCAGGACAGGGCAGGATGAGCAGTTCTTC.